These 28 T cell receptor beta chains originate from one sample sequenced in a study of early T cells in non-severe SARS-CoV-2 infection. TCRdb analysed the 5' RACE reads with MiXCR anew, one entry per CDR3 protein. The data contain roughly 90,000 distinct CDR3 sequences, roughly 14% of them singletons. The sequencing input was whole blood. The receptors here all came from an adult who was a healthcare worker with PCR-confirmed SARS-CoV-2 infection or an uninfected control (not recorded which).

V gene TRBV7-2 combines with J gene TRBJ2-3; TRBD2 aligns across 9 bases. The CDR3 has 18 amino acids. V shed 3 bases and J 6 bases; nucleotides not matched to a gene: 16. Germline values: CDR1 SGHTA, CDR2 FQGNSA. Here the CDR3 DNA reads TGTGCCAGCAGCTTCGCGCGGTTGAGAAGCGGGGGGCCCGATACGCAGTATTTT. Translation gives CASSFARLRSGGPDTQYF. The whole variable domain, filled in from reference TRBV7-2 and TRBJ2-3, reads GAGVSQSPSNKVTEKGKDVELRCDPISGHTALYWYRQSLGQGLEFLIYFQGNSAPDKSGLPSDRFSAERTGGSVSTLTIQRTQQEDSAVYLCASSFARLRSGGPDTQYFGPGTRLTVL.

This clonotype appeared many times. This chain uses TRBV2 with TRBJ2-2; a possible D gene is TRBD2 (6 bases). Trimming removed 3 bases at V and 0 bases at J, with 11 bases between. The CDR3 runs 16 residues. Germline CDR1 SNHLY, CDR2 FYNNEI. The CDR3, as DNA: TGTGCCAGCAGTGAGGTGGGGACTTCGAACACCGGGGAGCTGTTTTTT. This codes for CASSEVGTSNTGELFF.

This clonotype was found once. A much more abundant neighbour one base away suggests this may be a read error. The V and J genes are TRBV5-4 and TRBJ1-4; a weak D match, TRBD1 (5 bases). Germline loops: CDR1 SGHNT, CDR2 YYREEE (reference sequence). CDR3 length: 17 residues. As DNA, the CDR3 is TGTGCCGGCAGCTTGGGGCCATTAACCCTAACTAATGAAAAACTGTTTTTT. This encodes CAGSLGPLTLTNEKLFF.

This clonotype was observed a few times. The CDR3 region is CASIPGRHEQYV. In DNA form, the CDR3 reads TGTGCCAGCATCCCAGGGAGACACGAGCAGTACGTC. V is TRBV12-3 or TRBV12-4 and J is TRBJ2-7; D may be TRBD1 or TRBD2 (5 bases each). The CDR3 consists of 12 residues. V lost 7 bases to trimming and J lost 5 bases, with 12 bases between them.

This chain links TRBV2 with TRBJ1-1; 10 bases fit TRBD1. CDR1 and CDR2 from the germline V gene are SNHLY and FYNNEI. This CDR3 is 15 amino acids long. The V and J ends lost 3 bases and 4 bases, in that order; junction bases with no gene match: 5. CDR3 residues: CASSEGDRGGTEAFF. CDR3 nucleotides: TGTGCCAGCAGTGAGGGGGACAGGGGTGGCACTGAAGCTTTCTTT.

This clonotype has a handful of counts. This CDR3 reads CATSSTSRAYNEQFF. The DNA of the CDR3 is TGTGCCACCAGTTCGACTAGCCGGGCCTACAATGAGCAGTTCTTC. The chain couples TRBV24-1 to TRBJ2-1; 7 bases are a match to TRBD2. V trimming: 6 bases; J trimming: 2 bases; junction bases outside the gene matches: 6. Germline values: CDR1 KGHDR, CDR2 SFDVKD. The CDR3 totals 15 residues.

This chain uses TRBV11-2 with TRBJ1-1; 9 bases are shared with TRBD1. Germline loops: CDR1 SGHAT, CDR2 FQNNGV. The length of the CDR3 is 14 residues. Germline trimming cut 6 bases from V and 6 bases from J; bases unmatched to any gene: 8. CDR3 amino acids: CASRLTGGLAEAFF. The CDR3 DNA reads as TGTGCCAGCAGATTGACAGGGGGTCTAGCTGAAGCTTTCTTT.

The V and J genes are TRBV29-1 and TRBJ2-4; a weak D match, TRBD2 (7 bases). The germline CDR1 and CDR2 sequences are SQVTM and ANQGSEA. Between the trimmed V and J ends, which lost 0 bases and 8 bases, there was a span of 14 bases. This CDR3 spans 14 amino acids. In DNA form, the CDR3 reads TGCAGCGTTGAAGAGGGCGGGGGCAATGACATTCAGTACTTC. Protein sequence: CSVEEGGGNDIQYF.

To note about this clonotype: A much larger clonotype is one base distant, so this may be a read error. The chain couples TRBV10-2 to TRBJ1-1; D perhaps matches TRBD1 (5 bases). The germline gives CDR1 WSHSY, CDR2 SAAADI. This CDR3 spans 14 amino acids. The CDR3 DNA reads TGCGCCAGCAGTGAGGGACACCTGAACACTGGAGCTTTCTTT. It is translated as CASSEGHLNTGAFF.

V and J are TRBV2 and TRBJ2-3, with TRBD1 matching 7 bases. The CDR3 is made up of 14 amino acids. Germline V gives CDR1 SNHLY, CDR2 FYNNEI. V was pared by 1 base and J by 5 bases, with 3 bases of the junction left unmatched. The CDR3 loop reads CASSEGDSLDTQYF. The CDR3, as DNA: TGTGCCAGCAGTGAAGGGGACAGTCTAGATACGCAGTATTTT.

The V and J genes are TRBV18 and TRBJ2-5; D is unresolved. Trimming left V 2 bases short and J 3 bases short, with 10 bases between. This CDR3 has 14 amino acids. The V gene's germline CDR1 is KGHSH and CDR2 LQKENI. In DNA, the CDR3 is TGTGCCAGCTCACCATTCAGAGAAAAAGAGACCCAGTACTTC. This translates into CASSPFREKETQYF.

This clonotype was observed a handful of times. V and J are TRBV18 and TRBJ1-1; D unresolved. This CDR3 has 15 residues. CDR1 is KGHSH, CDR2 LQKENI, per germline. The V gene lost 1 base and the J gene lost 0 bases, with 9 bases spanning the gap. The CDR3 protein is CASSPQGDLNTEAFF. CDR3 DNA: TGTGCCAGCTCACCACAGGGAGACCTGAACACTGAAGCTTTCTTT. Combining the CDR3 with reference TRBV18 and TRBJ1-1 gives the whole variable domain NAGVMQNPRHLVRRRGQEARLRCSPMKGHSHVYWYRQLPEEGLKFMVYLQKENIIDESGMPKERFSAEFPKEGPSILRIQQVVRGDSAAYFCASSPQGDLNTEAFFGQGTRLTVV.

This clonotype came up many times. The gene calls are TRBV2 and TRBJ2-7; D is unresolved. Trimming pared 6 bases from V and 7 bases from J, leaving 13 bases between. This CDR3 contains 12 residues. Germline V gives CDR1 SNHLY, CDR2 FYNNEI. The CDR3 is CASSVGIGEQYV. CDR3 nucleotides: TGTGCCAGCAGCGTAGGCATCGGGGAGCAGTACGTC.

The chain carries TRBV6-5 and TRBJ1-1; maybe TRBD1 (5 bases). Trimming cost V 5 bases and J 1 base, with 11 bases left between them. The CDR3 totals 14 residues. Germline V lookup: CDR1 MNHEY, CDR2 SVGAGI. The chain's CDR3 is CASSRGLWNTEAFF. The CDR3 DNA reads as TGTGCCAGCAGTCGGGGGTTGTGGAACACTGAAGCTTTCTTT.

The sample holds many counts of this clonotype. The J gene is TRBJ2-1, the V gene TRBV7-9; 10 positions match TRBD2. V was clipped by 4 bases and J by 9 bases; unmatched bases: 9. Germline values: CDR1 SEHNR, CDR2 FQNEAQ (reference sequence). The CDR3 has 15 amino acids. CDR3 coding DNA: TGTGCCAGCAGCTCCCGGTGGGTAGCGGGGGGTGAGCAGTTCTTC. Translating it yields CASSSRWVAGGEQFF.

In its sample, this clonotype was seen many times. The chain combines TRBV19 with TRBJ2-1; 7 nucleotides align to TRBD1. The ends lost 1 base at V and 10 bases at J; junction bases unmatched: 4. CDR3 length equals 13 residues. Germline-derived CDR1 and CDR2 are LNHDA and SQIVND (reference sequence). CDR3 sequence: CASSIVRGLEQFF. The CDR3 bases are TGTGCCAGTAGTATAGTAAGGGGGCTAGAGCAGTTCTTC.

The chain carries TRBV20-1 and TRBJ2-3; 15 bases align to TRBD2. This CDR3 comprises 18 residues. J was trimmed by 4 bases and V by 3 bases; bases with no gene match: 11. Germline V CDR1 and CDR2: DFQATT, SNEGSKA (reference sequence). CDR3 DNA: TGCAGTGCTAGTACAGGACTAGCGGGGGGGGCCAGCGCAGATACGCAGTATTTT. Translating gives CSASTGLAGGASADTQYF.

The chain carries TRBV5-1 and TRBJ2-1, with no clear D. Germline-derived CDR1 and CDR2 are SGHRS and YFSETQ. Trimming took off 1 base at V and 6 bases at J, with 11 bases between the two ends. CDR3 size: 14 residues. The CDR3 spells CASSLMELSNEQFF. In DNA, the CDR3 is TGCGCCAGCAGCTTGATGGAGCTGTCCAATGAGCAGTTCTTC.

The V gene is TRBV20-1, the J gene TRBJ1-4; D is ambiguous. This CDR3 contains 13 residues. Germline CDR1 is DFQATT and CDR2 is SNEGSKA (reference sequence). Trimming left V 6 bases short and J 3 bases short, with 11 bases between. In DNA form, the CDR3 reads TGCAGTGCAAGGACGACTTCTAATGAAAAACTGTTTTTT. This gives the protein CSARTTSNEKLFF.

The V gene is TRBV6-2 or TRBV6-3, the J gene TRBJ2-1; 7 bases are a match to TRBD2. CDR1 is MNHEY, CDR2 SVGEGT, per germline. The trim removed 2 bases at V and 2 bases at J, leaving 6 bases unmatched. The CDR3 length is 16 residues. CDR3 loop: CASSYRSGEPYNEQFF. The CDR3 DNA is TGTGCCAGCAGTTACCGCAGCGGGGAGCCCTACAATGAGCAGTTCTTC.

This clonotype has a handful of counts. The chain uses TRBV9 and TRBJ1-1, with TRBD1 as a possible D gene (6 bases). Germline lookup yields CDR1 SGDLS and CDR2 YYNGEE. V gave up 0 bases and J gave up 7 bases, with 13 bases separating them. The CDR3 is 14 amino acids. The CDR3 nucleotides are TGTGCCAGCAGCGTAGGAGGGGGGCAGGGTGAAGCTTTCTTT. This sequence encodes CASSVGGGQGEAFF.

This clonotype was detected only once. The V call is TRBV5-1, the J call TRBJ1-1; weak D call: TRBD1 (5 bases). CDR3 length: 15 amino acids. V lost 4 bases to trimming and J lost 2 bases, with 15 bases between them. The germline CDR1 and CDR2 sequences are SGHRS and YFSETQ. Written as DNA, the CDR3 is TGCGCCAGCAGCGATTGGGGGACGCCAAACACTGAAGCTTTCTTT. This encodes CASSDWGTPNTEAFF.

This clonotype was observed a handful of times. V gene TRBV7-3 combines with J gene TRBJ2-2; either TRBD1 or TRBD2 may fit D (6 bases each). Trimming shortened V by 1 base and J by 3 bases, and 15 bases separated the two germline ends. CDR1 SGHTA and CDR2 FQGTGA come from the germline V gene. The length of the CDR3 is 17 residues. CDR3 nucleotides: TGTGCCAGCAGCTTAATTGGGGGGCCTACCTACACCGGGGAGCTGTTTTTT. Protein sequence: CASSLIGGPTYTGELFF. Combining the CDR3 with reference TRBV7-3 and TRBJ2-2 gives the whole variable domain GAGVSQTPSNKVTEKGKYVELRCDPISGHTALYWYRQSLGQGPEFLIYFQGTGAADDSGLPNDRFFAVRPEGSVSTLKIQRTERGDSAVYLCASSLIGGPTYTGELFFGEGSRLTVL.

This clonotype was seen a handful of times. V usage is TRBV12-3 or TRBV12-4 and J usage is TRBJ2-5; D perhaps matches TRBD1 (6 bases). The CDR3 is 15 amino acids. V shed 5 bases and J shed 1 base, with 14 bases lying between them. CDR3 nucleotides: TGTGCCAGCAGTCCACGGACAGACCTCCAAGAGACCCAGTACTTC. This gives the protein CASSPRTDLQETQYF.

There are a few counts of this clonotype. The chain has TRBV18 and TRBJ2-5, with D tentatively TRBD2 (6 bases). The CDR3 contains 14 residues. V was cut by 3 bases and J by 5 bases, with 13 bases left in between. Germline assignment: CDR1 KGHSH and CDR2 LQKENI. The CDR3 DNA follows: TGTGCCAGCTCACCCACAACCGCGGGGGAGACCCAGTACTTC. It translates to CASSPTTAGETQYF.

This clonotype showed up just a few times. The chain carries TRBV24-1 and TRBJ2-1; D is tentatively TRBD1 or TRBD2 (5 bases each). Between the trimmed V and J ends, which lost 3 bases and 3 bases, there was a span of 14 bases. The CDR3 loop spans 16 amino acids. The germline CDR1 and CDR2 sequences are KGHDR and SFDVKD. The CDR3 reads CATSDQHSGSYNEQFF. The CDR3 region has the DNA TGTGCCACCAGTGATCAACATTCAGGGAGCTACAATGAGCAGTTCTTC.

The chain combines TRBV5-8 with TRBJ1-5; D call uncertain. This CDR3 is 15 amino acids long. The germline V gene has CDR1 SGHTS and CDR2 YDEGEE. V lost 0 bases to trimming and J lost 6 bases, with 13 bases between them. DNA for the CDR3: TGTGCCAGCAGCTTGGGCCCTGCGAGGCTTCAGCCCCAGCATTTT. This translates into CASSLGPARLQPQHF.

In this sample, this clonotype turned up a few times. This chain uses TRBV19 with TRBJ1-5, with 7 bases fitting TRBD1. The J segment lost 0 bases and the V segment lost 7 bases, leaving 6 bases of the junction unmatched. The V gene's germline CDR1 is LNHDA and CDR2 SQIVND (reference sequence). The CDR3 sequence is 15 residues long. In DNA, the CDR3 is TGTGCCAGTAAGACGACAGGGCCTAGCAATCAGCCCCAGCATTTT. It encodes CASKTTGPSNQPQHF. Variable domain in full (rest from reference TRBV19 and TRBJ1-5): DGGITQSPKYLFRKEGQNVTLSCEQNLNHDAMYWYRQDPGQGLRLIYYSQIVNDFQKGDIAEGYSVSREKKESFPLTVTSAQKNPTAFYLCASKTTGPSNQPQHFGDGTRLSIL.